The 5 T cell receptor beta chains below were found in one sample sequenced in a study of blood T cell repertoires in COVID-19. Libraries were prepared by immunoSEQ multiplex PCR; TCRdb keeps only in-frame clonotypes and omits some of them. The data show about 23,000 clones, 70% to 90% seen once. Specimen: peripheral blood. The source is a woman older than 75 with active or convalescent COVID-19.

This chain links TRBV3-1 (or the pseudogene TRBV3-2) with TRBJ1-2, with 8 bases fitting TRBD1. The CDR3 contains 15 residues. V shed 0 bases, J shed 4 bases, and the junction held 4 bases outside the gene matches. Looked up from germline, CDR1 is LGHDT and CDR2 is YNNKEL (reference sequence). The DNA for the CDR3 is TGTGCCAGCAGCCAAGAGCAGGGGGCCGGCTATGGCTACACCTTC. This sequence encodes CASSQEQGAGYGYTF.

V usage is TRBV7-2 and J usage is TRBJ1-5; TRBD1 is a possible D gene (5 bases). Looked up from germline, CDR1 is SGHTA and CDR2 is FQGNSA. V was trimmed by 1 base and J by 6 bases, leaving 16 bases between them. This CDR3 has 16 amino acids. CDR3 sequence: CASSLVGVKSGQPQHF. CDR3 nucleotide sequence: TGTGCCAGCAGCTTAGTAGGGGTCAAATCCGGTCAGCCCCAGCATTTT.

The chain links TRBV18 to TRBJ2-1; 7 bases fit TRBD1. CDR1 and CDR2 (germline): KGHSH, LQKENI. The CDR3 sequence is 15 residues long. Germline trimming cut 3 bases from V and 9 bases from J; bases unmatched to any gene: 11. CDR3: CASSPGQLTGREQFF. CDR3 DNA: TGTGCCAGCTCACCGGGACAGCTCACGGGGCGTGAGCAGTTCTTC.

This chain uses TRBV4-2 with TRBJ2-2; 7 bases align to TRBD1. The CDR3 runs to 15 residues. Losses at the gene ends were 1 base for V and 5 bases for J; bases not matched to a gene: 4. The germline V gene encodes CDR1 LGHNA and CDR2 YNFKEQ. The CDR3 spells CASSQGDSYTGELFF. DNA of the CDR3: TGTGCCAGCAGCCAAGGGGACAGTTATACCGGGGAGCTGTTTTTT.

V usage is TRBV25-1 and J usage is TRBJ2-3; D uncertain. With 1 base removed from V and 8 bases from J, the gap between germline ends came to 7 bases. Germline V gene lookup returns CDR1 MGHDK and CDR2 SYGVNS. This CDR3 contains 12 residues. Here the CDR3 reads CASSEWAVTQYF. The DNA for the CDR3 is TGTGCCAGCAGTGAATGGGCTGTTACGCAGTATTTT. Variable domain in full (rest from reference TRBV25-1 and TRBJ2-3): EADIYQTPRYLVIGTGKKITLECSQTMGHDKMYWYQQDPGMELHLIHYSYGVNSTEKGDLSSESTVSRIRTEHFPLTLESARPSHTSQYLCASSEWAVTQYFGPGTRLTVL.